This T cell receptor beta chain was documented in a study of cytomegalovirus exposure and HLA in healthy donors. Overall study results and limits: According to a later analysis, donors in an Asian-associated ancestry cluster reportedly had fewer N-insertions than the roughly 660-donor mean. Reports indicated that the classifier achieved high specificity and sensitivity in diagnosing cytomegalovirus status.

A note on this clone: The target antigen is unknown.

PCR primers comprised 60 Vbeta and 13 Jbeta primers. Sequencing used immunoSEQ multiplex PCR; TCRdb keeps in-frame clones, though not all of them. Here the sample spans 180,000 or so clones, more than 70% being singletons. CDR3 length: 12 amino acids. V was pared by 6 bases and J by 0 bases, with 6 bases between. Germline CDR1 reads SGHRS; CDR2 reads YFSETQ. The receptor was isolated from a girl between 5 and 17 years old in good health and CMV-seropositive. The gene calls are TRBV5-1 and TRBJ1-1; D gene ambiguous. What was sequenced was PBMCs. DNA for the CDR3: TGCGCCAGCAAACATTTGAACACTGAAGCTTTCTTT. Translated: CASKHLNTEAFF.